This T cell receptor beta chain was sequenced in a study of shared clonotypes between healthy human individuals. Notes on the study in general: Between a few donors, naive CD4 clonotypes were shared at a level of about 5%. Memory subsets had estimated richness that was generally smaller than that of naive subsets.

This clone turned up a few times. What it binds is not known. On sorted subsets, replicate PCRs used about 200 ng DNA, or approximately 33,000 T cell genomes. Sequencing was performed with immunoSEQ multiplex PCR; in TCRdb, only in-frame clones are kept and a portion is missing. The sample shows more than 900,000 clones, around 78% of them seen only once. V was clipped by 4 bases and J by 7 bases, with 14 bases between them. Germline CDR1 reads SGHTA; CDR2 reads FQGNSA. The CDR3 runs to 14 residues. The sequence was obtained from a man aged 18 to 35 in good health. Some clones in this sample may be carry-over from other donors' samples. The sequencing input was memory CD4+ T cells from PBMCs. Subset indicated: CD45RA-negative fraction. This chain uses TRBV7-2 with TRBJ2-1, with TRBD2 as a possible D gene (6 bases). CDR3 bases: TGTGCCAGCAGCTACTCTGGCGGGGATAATGAGCAGTTCTTC. Its translation is CASSYSGGDNEQFF.